This T cell receptor (beta chain) was sequenced for a study of blood T cell repertoires in COVID-19. CDR1 SGHTA and CDR2 FQGNSA come from the germline V gene. The length of the CDR3 is 14 residues. V shed 5 bases and J shed 6 bases, with 16 bases lying between them. The repertoire was sequenced with immunoSEQ multiplex PCR; TCRdb's copy has only in-frame clones and lacks some. The repertoire holds roughly 300,000 clones, more than 70% seen once, with about 5.4% in the top ten. The sequence derives from a woman in her twenties or thirties who had recovered from COVID-19. This chain uses TRBV7-2 with TRBJ1-2; a weak D match, TRBD1 (6 bases). Sequencing was done on a sample of PBMCs or T cells enriched from blood (not recorded which). The CDR3 DNA is TGTGCCAGCAGCCCCCTAGGGGGGGCCGATGGCTACACCTTC. Its translation: CASSPLGGADGYTF. The variable domain in full, with the rest retrieved from reference TRBV7-2 and TRBJ1-2, is GAGVSQSPSNKVTEKGKDVELRCDPISGHTALYWYRQSLGQGLEFLIYFQGNSAPDKSGLPSDRFSAERTGGSVSTLTIQRTQQEDSAVYLCASSPLGGADGYTFGSGTRLTVV.